This T cell receptor beta chain appears in the sequencing data of a study of blood T cell repertoires in COVID-19. The data were produced by immunoSEQ multiplex PCR, yet TCRdb's version contains in-frame clones alone and is incomplete. The sample lists 270,000 or so clones, approximately 88% seen once, with more than 1.2% in the top ten. Seattle's cohort entered during active infection and was followed longitudinally. Germline V gives CDR1 LGHNA, CDR2 YSLEER. The length of the CDR3 is 14 residues. Trimming cost V 3 bases and J 0 bases, with 8 bases left between them. The chain is built from TRBV4-3 and TRBJ1-1, with D unclear. The sequencing input was peripheral blood. The clonotype comes from a human donor with COVID-19, enrolled during active disease. The donor label of this sample is uncertain. CDR3 region: CASSQTEMNTEAFF. For the CDR3, the DNA is TGCGCCAGCAGCCAGACGGAGATGAACACTGAAGCTTTCTTT.